Sequencing of this T cell receptor beta chain was carried out in a study of blood T cell repertoires in COVID-19. Sequencing used immunoSEQ multiplex PCR; TCRdb keeps in-frame clones, though not all of them. This table holds fewer than 75,000 clones, 89% found once. Trimming at V came to 5 bases and at J to 4 bases, leaving 5 bases not matched to a gene. The CDR3 sequence is 13 residues long. Germline loops: CDR1 MGHRA, CDR2 YSYEKL. The TCR comes from a man older than 75 with acute or convalescent COVID-19. V is TRBV4-1 and J is TRBJ2-7, with 7 nucleotides matching TRBD1. What was sequenced was peripheral blood. CDR3 DNA: TGCGCCAGCAGCGTTTACAGGGGTTACGAGCAGTACTTC. This translates into CASSVYRGYEQYF.